The 14 T cell receptor beta chains below all came from one sample that was sequenced in a study of T-cell memory formation after mild COVID-19. TCRdb reprocessed the 5' RACE reads via MiXCR and lists one record per CDR3 protein. The sample carries about 190,000 distinct CDR3 sequences, 27% recorded once. The sequencing sample was made of PBMCs or a T cell subset sorted from them (not recorded which). The source of these receptors is an adult woman who had mild COVID-19 (a few samples of this study predate the infection). Cell type and time point are not known.

The J gene is TRBJ2-7, the V gene TRBV5-1, with D possibly being TRBD1 or TRBD2 (5 bases each). The CDR3 has 14 amino acids. V lost 0 bases and J 7 bases, leaving 14 bases between the germline ends. Germline loops: CDR1 SGHRS, CDR2 YFSETQ. The CDR3 region is CASSLDPGLREQYF. As DNA, the CDR3 is TGCGCCAGCAGCTTGGACCCGGGGCTAAGAGAGCAGTACTTC.

The genes are TRBV19 and TRBJ1-6, with 8 bases matching TRBD1. From germline, CDR1 is LNHDA and CDR2 SQIVND (reference sequence). The CDR3 runs to 17 residues. Germline trimming cut 1 base from V and 6 bases from J; bases unmatched to any gene: 8. The CDR3 nucleotides are TGTGCCAGTAGTATAGGTGGCAGGGGGCCTTCTAATTCACCCCTCCACTTT. Translating gives CASSIGGRGPSNSPLHF.

In its sample, this clonotype was seen a few times. The rearrangement links TRBV27 to TRBJ1-6, with unresolved D. The length of the CDR3 is 11 residues. The V end was cut by 6 bases, the J end by 5 bases, with 2 bases between. Per germline, CDR1 MNHEY and CDR2 SMNVEV (reference sequence). Here the CDR3 reads CASRNNSPLHF. The DNA of the CDR3 is TGTGCCAGCAGGAATAATTCACCCCTCCACTTT.

In this sample, this clonotype turned up a few times. The rearrangement joins TRBV2 to TRBJ2-7; D unclear. The CDR3 sequence is 14 residues long. Trimming left V 6 bases short and J 2 bases short, with 14 bases between. Germline CDR1 SNHLY, CDR2 FYNNEI. In nucleotides, the CDR3 is TGTGCCAGCAGAAGAAGCGACGGACCCTACGAGCAGTACTTC. Its protein is CASRRSDGPYEQYF.

This clonotype showed up just a few times. The CDR3 DNA follows: TGTGCCAGCAGCTTAGACGTGGCCACTGAAGCTTTCTTT. It translates to CASSLDVATEAFF. The J gene is TRBJ1-1, the V gene TRBV7-7, with D unclear. The germline V and J ends were trimmed by 1 base and 4 bases, with 7 bases remaining between them. This CDR3 is 13 amino acids long. In germline, CDR1 is SSHAT, CDR2 FNYEAQ (reference sequence).

This chain joins TRBV4-3 and TRBJ1-4; maybe TRBD1 (5 bases). V lost 4 bases to trimming and J lost 8 bases, with 20 bases between them. CDR1 is LGHNA and CDR2 is YSLEER in the germline V gene. CDR3 length: 16 residues. CDR3 region: CASSLMVGRVEEKLFF. The CDR3 DNA follows: TGCGCCAGCAGCCTCATGGTGGGCAGGGTGGAGGAAAAACTGTTTTTT.

V is TRBV24-1 and J is TRBJ1-1; D unclear. V was clipped by 4 bases and J by 9 bases, with 11 bases between them. The CDR3 extends over 12 amino acids. From germline, CDR1 is KGHDR and CDR2 SFDVKD. The CDR3 nucleotides read TGTGCCACCAGTGACCACTCCCTGAAAGCTTTCTTT. Its protein is CATSDHSLKAFF.

This chain connects TRBV5-1 to TRBJ2-6, with D maybe TRBD1 (5 bases). This CDR3 is 16 amino acids long. The ends were cut back, 4 bases at V and 3 bases at J, with 14 bases in the middle. Per the germline V gene, CDR1 is SGHRS and CDR2 is YFSETQ. The CDR3 nucleotides are TGCGCCAGCAGCGAACAGGCATCTGGTGGGGCCAACGTCCTGACTTTC. Translation: CASSEQASGGANVLTF.

This clonotype has just a few counts. This chain links TRBV7-2 with TRBJ1-1; 7 nucleotides match TRBD1. This CDR3 spans 16 amino acids. Germline V CDR1 and CDR2: SGHTA, FQGNSA. With V trimmed by 1 base and J by 0 bases, 5 bases remained unmatched. The CDR3 loop reads CASSLEEDRLNTEAFF. CDR3 in DNA: TGTGCCAGCAGCTTAGAGGAGGACAGGTTGAACACTGAAGCTTTCTTT.

The V gene is TRBV24-1, the J gene TRBJ2-1; 10 bases map to TRBD1. The CDR3 is 17 residues long. Germline CDR1 and CDR2: KGHDR and SFDVKD. V trimming: 2 bases; J trimming: 2 bases; junction bases outside the gene matches: 5. In nucleotides, the CDR3 is TGTGCCACCAGTGATTCCGGGACAGGGGTTACCTACAATGAGCAGTTCTTC. Protein: CATSDSGTGVTYNEQFF.

This clonotype was observed a handful of times. CDR3 nucleotide sequence: TGTGCCAGCAGCTTGGGACTAGCGAATGAGCAGTTCTTC. Encoded protein: CASSLGLANEQFF. V is TRBV11-1 and J is TRBJ2-1; 10 bases line up with TRBD2. Germline V gene sequence: CDR1 SGHAT, CDR2 FQDESV (reference sequence). V was pared by 3 bases and J by 7 bases, with 0 bases of the junction left unmatched. CDR3 size: 13 residues.

The chain links TRBV4-2 to TRBJ2-7; possible D gene TRBD1, 7 bases. The CDR3 is 15 amino acids. V was trimmed by 0 bases and J by 5 bases, leaving 14 bases between them. Germline V lookup: CDR1 LGHNA, CDR2 YNFKEQ. CDR3 in DNA: TGTGCCAGCAGCCAAGATTGGAGGGGACAGAACGAGCAGTACTTC. The encoded protein is CASSQDWRGQNEQYF.

This CDR3 reads CASSYARGWVNTGELFF. The CDR3 DNA reads TGTGCCAGCAGTTACGCCCGGGGTTGGGTGAACACCGGGGAGCTGTTTTTT. The chain has TRBV6-2 or TRBV6-3 and TRBJ2-2, with D perhaps TRBD2 (5 bases). Germline CDR1 reads MNHEY; CDR2 reads SVGEGT. V lost 2 bases and J lost 1, with 14 bases in between. CDR3 length: 17 amino acids.

This clonotype was picked up many times. The J gene is TRBJ2-5, the V gene TRBV20-1, with no clear D. From germline, CDR1 is DFQATT and CDR2 SNEGSKA (reference sequence). CDR3 size: 12 residues. V was clipped by 3 bases and J by 2 bases, with 7 bases between them. The CDR3 spells CSASENQETQYF. The CDR3 nucleotides are TGCAGTGCTAGTGAGAATCAAGAGACCCAGTACTTC.